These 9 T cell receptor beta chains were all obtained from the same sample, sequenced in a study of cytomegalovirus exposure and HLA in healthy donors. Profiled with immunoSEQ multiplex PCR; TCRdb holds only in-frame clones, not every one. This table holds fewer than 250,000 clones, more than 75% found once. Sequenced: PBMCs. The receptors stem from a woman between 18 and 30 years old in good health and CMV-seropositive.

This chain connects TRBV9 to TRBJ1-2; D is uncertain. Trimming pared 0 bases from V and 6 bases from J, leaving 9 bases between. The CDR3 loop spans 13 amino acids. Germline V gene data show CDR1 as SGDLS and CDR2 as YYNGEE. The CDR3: CASSVAQNNGYTF. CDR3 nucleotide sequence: TGTGCCAGCAGCGTAGCGCAGAATAATGGCTACACCTTC.

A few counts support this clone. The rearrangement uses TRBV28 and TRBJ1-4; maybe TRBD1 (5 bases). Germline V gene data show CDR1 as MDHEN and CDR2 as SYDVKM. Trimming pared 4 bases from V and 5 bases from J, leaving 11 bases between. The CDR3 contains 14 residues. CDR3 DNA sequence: TGTGCCAGCAGTTCGGGGGGAATGAATGAAAAACTGTTTTTT. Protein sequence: CASSSGGMNEKLFF.

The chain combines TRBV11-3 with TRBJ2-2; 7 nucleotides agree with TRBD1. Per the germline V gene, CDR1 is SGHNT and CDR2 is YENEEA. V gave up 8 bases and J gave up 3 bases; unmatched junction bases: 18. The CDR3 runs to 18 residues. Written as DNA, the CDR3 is TGTGCCAGCGGGTTACAGGGGATTGGAGTGGAGTACACCGGGGAGCTGTTTTTT. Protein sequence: CASGLQGIGVEYTGELFF.

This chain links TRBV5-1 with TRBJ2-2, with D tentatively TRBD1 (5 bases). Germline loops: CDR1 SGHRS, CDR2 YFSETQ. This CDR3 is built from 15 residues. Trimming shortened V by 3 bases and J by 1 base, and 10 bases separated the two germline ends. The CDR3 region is CASSYDTGNTGELFF. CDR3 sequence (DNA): TGCGCCAGCAGCTACGACACAGGGAACACCGGGGAGCTGTTTTTT.

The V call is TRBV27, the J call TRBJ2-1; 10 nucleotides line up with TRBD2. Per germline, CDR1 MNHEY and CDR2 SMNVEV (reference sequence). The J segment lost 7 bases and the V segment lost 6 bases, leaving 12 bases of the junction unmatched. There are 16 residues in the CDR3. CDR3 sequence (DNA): TGTGCCAGCAGCTCGAGCGGGAGGGCCCCCGGAAATGAGCAGTTCTTC. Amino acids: CASSSSGRAPGNEQFF.

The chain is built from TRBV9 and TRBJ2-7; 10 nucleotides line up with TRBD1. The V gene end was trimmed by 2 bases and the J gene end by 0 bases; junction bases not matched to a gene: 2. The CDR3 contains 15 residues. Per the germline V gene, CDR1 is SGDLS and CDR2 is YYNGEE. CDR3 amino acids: CASSVGTGDSYEQYF. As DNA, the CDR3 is TGTGCCAGCAGCGTCGGGACAGGGGACTCCTACGAGCAGTACTTC.

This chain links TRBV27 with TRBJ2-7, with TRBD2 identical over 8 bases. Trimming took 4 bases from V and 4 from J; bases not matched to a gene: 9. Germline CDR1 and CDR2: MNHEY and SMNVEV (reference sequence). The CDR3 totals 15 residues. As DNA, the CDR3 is TGTGCCAGCAGTTACAGCGGGAGTAAGGGGTACGAGCAGTACTTC. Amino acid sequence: CASSYSGSKGYEQYF.

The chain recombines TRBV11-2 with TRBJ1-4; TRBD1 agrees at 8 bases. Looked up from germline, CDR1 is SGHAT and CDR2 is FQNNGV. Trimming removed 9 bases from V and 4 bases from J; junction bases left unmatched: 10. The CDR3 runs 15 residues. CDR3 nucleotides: TGTGCCAGTCAAACAGGGGGACGGAGTAATGAAAAACTGTTTTTT. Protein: CASQTGGRSNEKLFF.

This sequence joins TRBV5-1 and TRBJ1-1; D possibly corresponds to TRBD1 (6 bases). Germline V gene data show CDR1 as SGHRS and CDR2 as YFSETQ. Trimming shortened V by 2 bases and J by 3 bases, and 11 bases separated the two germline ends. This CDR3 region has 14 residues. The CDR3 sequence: CASSLAYRDTEAFF. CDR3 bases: TGCGCCAGCAGCTTAGCCTACAGGGACACTGAAGCTTTCTTT.